This is a list of T cell receptor beta chains from one sample in a study of blood T cell repertoires in COVID-19. The repertoire was sequenced with immunoSEQ multiplex PCR; TCRdb's copy has only in-frame clones and lacks some. The table has 85,000 to 130,000 clones, about 64% seen once; the top ten hold about 0.85%. Sequencing input: peripheral blood. All receptors derive from a human donor with acute or convalescent COVID-19. The donor label of this sample is uncertain. The CDR3 runs from the conserved cysteine through the conserved F or W.

cdr3_aa j_call v_call
CASSVQGLKEKLFF TRBJ1-4 TRBV3-1/TRBV3-2
CASSYFAWRKRDQETQYF TRBJ2-5 TRBV6-2/TRBV6-3
CASSPTGPNQPQHF TRBJ1-5 TRBV4-1
CAWSDGVNEKLFF TRBJ1-4 TRBV30
CASSIAAGGDYEQYF TRBJ2-7 TRBV19
CASSGGQLNTEAFF TRBJ1-1 TRBV5-1
CASRLFYSTDTQYF TRBJ2-3 TRBV6-5
CASSGLRREGYGYTF TRBJ1-2 TRBV11-2
CASSTQGNSNQPQHF TRBJ1-5 TRBV2
CASRHPGTGDGYTF TRBJ1-2 TRBV6-5
CASSLWGTEGAEEQYF TRBJ2-7 TRBV27
CASSRDMDQPQHF TRBJ1-5 TRBV2
CASSIDSYNEQFF TRBJ2-1 TRBV27
CSVAGQGVWEQYF TRBJ2-7 TRBV29-1
CASSRDRVTVGYTF TRBJ1-2 TRBV11-2
CASSARGSGGYTGELFF TRBJ2-2 TRBV7-9
CASSQRHTSGSSYEQYF TRBJ2-7 TRBV3-1/TRBV3-2
CASSPLATSYNEQFF TRBJ2-1 TRBV18